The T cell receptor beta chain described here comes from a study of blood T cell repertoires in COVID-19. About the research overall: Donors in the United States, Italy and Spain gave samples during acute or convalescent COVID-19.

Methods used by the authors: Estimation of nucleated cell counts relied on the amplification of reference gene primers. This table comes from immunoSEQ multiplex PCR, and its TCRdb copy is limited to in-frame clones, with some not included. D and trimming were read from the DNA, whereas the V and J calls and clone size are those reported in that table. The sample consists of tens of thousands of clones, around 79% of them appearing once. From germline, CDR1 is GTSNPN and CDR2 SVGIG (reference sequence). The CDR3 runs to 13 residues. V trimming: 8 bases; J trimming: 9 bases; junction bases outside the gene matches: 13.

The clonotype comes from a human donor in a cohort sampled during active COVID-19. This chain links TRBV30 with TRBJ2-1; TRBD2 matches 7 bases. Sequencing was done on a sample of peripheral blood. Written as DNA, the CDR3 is TGTGCCACGGGGGGAAGCAGGGTAAGTGAGCAGTTCTTC. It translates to CATGGSRVSEQFF.